This T cell receptor (beta chain) originates from a study of tumor-infiltrating lymphocytes in localized non-small cell lung cancer (dated by TCRdb to 2020 to 2023). Broadly, across the study: The cohort covered several histologies, both smokers and never-smokers, and patients whose samples were collected after neoadjuvant chemotherapy. For under 60 patients, immunoSEQ T-cell fraction was compared between paired tumor and uninvolved lung. Resected tumor tissue and uninvolved lung tissue described as non-adjacent to the tumor were contributed by each patient, with both tissues obtained from the same patient. The same patients underwent several integrated assays, with TCR sequencing performed together with flow cytometry, multiplex immunofluorescence, RNA-seq, exome sequencing and proteomics. In total, the ICON cohort consisted of roughly 150 surgical patients with localized non-small cell lung cancer who had their tumors resected.

V loses 5 bases of germline sequence and J loses 9 bases, and the interval between the two ends is 17 bases. Spanning cysteine to phenylalanine, the CDR3 consists of 13 amino acids. The read is trimmed to its CDR3 DNA, 39 bases read in frame from base 1. The germline V gene encodes CDR1 MNHNY and CDR2 SVGAGI (reference sequence). ICON enrollment began in early 2016, and the last patient was enrolled in late 2018. A subcohort of some 76 patients provided fresh tumor and matched uninvolved tissue for in-depth immune analyses, with TCR sequencing among those analyses. DNA isolated from bulk tissue, without cell sorting, was used for TCR sequencing. Broad study findings and their caveats: Since assay coverage differed from patient to patient depending on how much tissue was available, TCR sequencing was done for only a subset of the cohort. Recurrence-free survival showed no association with tumor T-cell fraction measured by TCR sequencing (p = 0.61). Because different assays used different pieces of the same tissue, technical variation could not be distinguished from intratumor heterogeneity. No difference in TCR-derived T-cell fraction was observed between the flow cytometry-defined immunotypes IM1 (good prognosis) and IM2 (poor prognosis). Consistent with immunofluorescence CD3 counts, TCRbeta sequencing supported greater T cell infiltration in tumors than in uninvolved lung tissue.

The T-cell fraction in tumor and uninvolved lung tissue was provided by TCR sequencing with the immunoSEQ assay. Concerning the study's data processing: To analyze survival, patients were divided into a high T-cell fraction group (upper tertile) and a low T-cell fraction group (lower two tertiles), and the two groups were compared using a log-rank test. A signed-rank test was used to test differences in T-cell fraction between paired tumor and uninvolved lung samples. The source is immuneACCESS, and TCRdb retained only in-frame sequences with V and J called. Part of the clones is not carried over; for the studies checked, unresolved V genes explain less than half of this, and the remainder is unexplained. Clone size and V and J calls were adopted from that table, with D and trimming inferred from the DNA. The sample table lists tens of thousands of clones, 55% to 75% of them with a count of one. About 14% of the sample is held by the ten biggest clonotypes.

A single count supports this clone. No antigen is known for it. Base qualities are not recorded, but no much larger clone differs from it by a single base. This chain joins TRBV6-6 to TRBJ2-7; too little of a D gene remains to name it. Sequencing input: lung tumor tissue. The origin of this receptor is a human donor with non-small cell lung cancer. For the CDR3, the sequence is CASSNARDGGQYF. The DNA reads as follows: TGTGCCAGCAGTAACGCTCGCGACGGCGGGCAGTACTTC.